This T cell receptor (beta chain) appears in the sequencing data of a study of cytomegalovirus exposure and HLA in healthy donors. This PCR relied on a set of 60 Vbeta primers and 13 Jbeta primers. The method was immunoSEQ multiplex PCR; TCRdb's version includes in-frame clones alone and lacks a portion of them. The sample's table shows approximately 43,000 clones. The ends lost 2 bases at V and 4 bases at J; junction bases unmatched: 5. Germline CDR1 and CDR2: MNHEY and SVGAGI. This CDR3 is built from 16 residues. The material sequenced was PBMCs. The chain recombines TRBV6-5 with TRBJ2-3; 11 bases line up with TRBD2. The clonotype originates from a woman aged 25 to 45 in good health and CMV-seronegative. The CDR3 sequence is CASSYRGTSGSDTQYF. DNA of the CDR3: TGTGCCAGCAGTTACCGGGGGACTAGCGGATCAGATACGCAGTATTTT.